This T cell receptor beta chain stems from a study of Ad26.COV2.S vaccination and SARS-CoV-2 variants. Study details: The Ad26.COV2.S arm of the COV1001 trial was where the donor was placed. Study-level points and caveats: Researchers cautioned that TCR breadth and depth analyses may have underestimated total T cell responses. Vaccine and placebo recipients had similar non-spike TCR breadth.

A remark on this clone: Its specificity is unknown.

Profiling relied on immunoSEQ multiplex PCR, and the TCRdb table lists in-frame clones only, not all of them. The sample includes hundreds of thousands of clones, around 89% of them seen just once. The treatment here: around 19 received Ad26.COV2.S at low or high dose, single or two shots; several received placebo; per-sample allocation not given. Vaccine and placebo recipients were sampled on day 63 after the first injection. Looked up from germline, CDR1 is SQVTM and CDR2 is ANQGSEA. The CDR3 has 14 amino acids. V was clipped by 6 bases and J by 3 bases, with 16 bases between them. The rearrangement joins TRBV29-1 to TRBJ2-3; D possibly corresponds to TRBD2 (6 bases). The receptor was isolated from a person between 18 and 65 years old who received the Ad26.COV2.S COVID-19 vaccine or a placebo. The material sequenced was peripheral blood, taken in a trial of Ad26.COV2.S vaccine versus placebo. The CDR3 bases are TGCAGCGTATATGCGGGGTATGGGACAGATACGCAGTATTTT. This gives the protein CSVYAGYGTDTQYF.